This T cell receptor (beta chain) was documented in a study of beta chain features in type 1 diabetes. Study context: The patient and healthy donor groups were comparable for age, gender and cell yields. Study conclusions and caveats: PCR may have favored shorter templates equally in patients and controls. More deletions and fewer insertions at VDJ junctions were found in patients with type 1 diabetes.

Investigators reverse transcribed all isolated RNA, so they sequenced expressed TCRB transcripts. Data came from immunoSEQ multiplex PCR; TCRdb stores just in-frame clones and leaves some out. The sample consists of about 620,000 clones, 15% of them appearing once. Comments on this clone: Its antigen remains unidentified. Other DNA sequences in the same sample also yield this CDR3.

Sorting that relied on CD45RO/CCR7/CD25/CD127/CD95/CD27 yielded CD4+ naive, central memory, regulatory and stem cell-like memory cells. The CDR3 length is 15 residues. Germline assignment: CDR1 SGDLS and CDR2 YYNGEE. V shed 0 bases and J shed 0 bases, with 8 bases lying between them. The sequence was collected from a man between 18 and 29 years old in good health. The chain carries TRBV9 and TRBJ2-3; the D is unclear. The sequencing input was naive CD4+ T cells from blood. The CDR3, as DNA: TGTGCCAGCAGCGTAGGCGGCAGCAGCACAGATACGCAGTATTTT. This codes for CASSVGGSSTDTQYF.